This T cell receptor (beta chain) appears in the sequencing data of a study of cytomegalovirus exposure and HLA in healthy donors. Germline V gene data show CDR1 as SGHNT and CDR2 as YENEEA. The V end lost 5 bases, the J end lost 4 bases, and 15 bases lay between the germline ends. This CDR3 comprises 14 residues. Libraries were prepared by immunoSEQ multiplex PCR; TCRdb keeps only in-frame clonotypes and omits some of them. The table has some 150,000 clones, roughly 87% seen once. This clonotype was sampled from a man between 18 and 35 years old in good health and CMV-seropositive. The sample taken for sequencing was PBMCs. The chain is built from TRBV11-3 and TRBJ2-7; a weak D match, TRBD1 (6 bases). The CDR3 spells CASSTRGDSYEQYF. In DNA form, the CDR3 reads TGTGCCAGCAGCACCAGGGGAGATAGTTACGAGCAGTACTTC.